A single sample is the source of the 10 T cell receptor beta chains below, sequenced in a study of shared clonotypes between healthy human individuals. It was CD45RO-negative cells, positively selected for CCR7, that made up naive CD8 cells, with terminally differentiated effector memory CD45RA+ cells excluded. Generated by immunoSEQ multiplex PCR, the TCRdb table keeps only in-frame clones and is missing some. Of around 650,000 clones listed, 90% to 97% are singletons. The sequencing input was naive CD8+ T cells sorted from blood. The receptors derive from a woman under 40 in good health.

The chain links TRBV7-9 to TRBJ1-5; a weak D match, TRBD1 (6 bases). Germline-derived CDR1 and CDR2 are SEHNR and FQNEAQ (reference sequence). The V end lost 2 bases, the J end lost 4 bases, and 9 bases lay between the germline ends. The CDR3 is made up of 14 amino acids. The CDR3 DNA reads as TGTGCCAGCAGCTTAAGCGGACAGAATCAGCCCCAGCATTTT. This encodes CASSLSGQNQPQHF.

The J gene is TRBJ2-2, the V gene TRBV27; no reliable D call. Per germline, CDR1 MNHEY and CDR2 SMNVEV (reference sequence). The CDR3 extends over 15 amino acids. Deletions cut 3 bases from V and 1 base from J, with 9 bases between. The CDR3 sequence: CASSFGIRNTGELFF. In DNA, the CDR3 is TGTGCCAGCAGTTTTGGGATCCGGAACACCGGGGAGCTGTTTTTT.

The chain recombines TRBV5-6 with TRBJ2-7; maybe TRBD1 (6 bases). V was clipped by 4 bases and J by 2 bases, with 13 bases between them. This CDR3 has 14 residues. In germline, CDR1 is SGHDT, CDR2 YYEEEE. CDR3 amino acids: CASSAWGPTYEQYF. The CDR3 coding sequence is TGTGCCAGCAGCGCATGGGGGCCTACCTACGAGCAGTACTTC. Full variable domain (rest looked up from reference TRBV5-6 and TRBJ2-7): DAGVTQSPTHLIKTRGQQVTLRCSPKSGHDTVSWYQQALGQGPQFIFQYYEEEERQRGNFPDRFSGHQFPNYSSELNVNALLLGDSALYLCASSAWGPTYEQYFGPGTRLTVT.

CDR3 in amino acids: CASSVDGRNTGELFF. The DNA of the CDR3 is TGTGCCAGCAGCGTGGACGGGAGGAACACCGGGGAGCTGTTTTTT. The genes are TRBV9 and TRBJ2-2; tentatively, D is TRBD2 (6 bases). In germline, CDR1 is SGDLS, CDR2 YYNGEE. Between the trimmed V and J ends, which lost 2 bases and 1 base, there was a span of 9 bases. The CDR3 runs to 15 residues. Full variable domain (outside the CDR3, taken from reference TRBV9 and TRBJ2-2): DSGVTQTPKHLITATGQRVTLRCSPRSGDLSVYWYQQSLDQGLQFLIQYYNGEERAKGNILERFSAQQFPDLHSELNLSSLELGDSALYFCASSVDGRNTGELFFGEGSRLTVL.

There are a few counts of this clone. Other DNA sequences of this sample code for an identical CDR3. The rearrangement links TRBV29-1 to TRBJ2-2; D gene uncertain. The CDR3 totals 11 residues. In germline, CDR1 is SQVTM, CDR2 ANQGSEA. V was shortened by 4 bases and J by 1 base, with 1 base between the two germline ends. CDR3: CSVVNTGELFF. The CDR3 DNA reads TGCAGCGTTGTGAACACCGGGGAGCTGTTTTTT.

The chain joins TRBV5-6 to TRBJ2-7; D is ambiguous. V lost 0 bases to trimming and J lost 2 bases, with 9 bases between them. The CDR3 sequence is 14 residues long. CDR1 is SGHDT and CDR2 is YYEEEE in the germline V gene. Here the CDR3 DNA reads TGTGCCAGCAGCTTGGTAGGGTTACCCTACGAGCAGTACTTC. It encodes CASSLVGLPYEQYF.

The chain links TRBV10-3 to TRBJ2-1; D unclear. Per germline, CDR1 ENHRY and CDR2 SYGVKD. The CDR3 totals 14 residues. The ends were cut back, 0 bases at V and 8 bases at J, with 11 bases in the middle. For the CDR3, the DNA is TGTGCCATCAGTGAGTCGGGCCTAAAACATGAGCAGTTCTTC. It codes for CAISESGLKHEQFF.

The chain recombines TRBV28 with TRBJ2-1; 8 positions match TRBD2. The germline CDR1 and CDR2 sequences are MDHEN and SYDVKM. The junction had 17 bases not matched to a gene; V was cut back by 3 bases and J by 4 bases. There are 19 residues in the CDR3. CDR3 sequence: CASSFPSYSEREKYNEQFF. The CDR3 DNA reads as TGTGCCAGCAGTTTTCCCTCGTACTCCGAGCGGGAGAAATACAATGAGCAGTTCTTC. The full variable domain, completed using reference TRBV28 and TRBJ2-1, is DVKVTQSSRYLVKRTGEKVFLECVQDMDHENMFWYRQDPGLGLRLIYFSYDVKMKEKGDIPEGYSVSREKKERFSLILESASTNQTSMYLCASSFPSYSEREKYNEQFFGPGTRLTVL.

As concerns this clone: Other DNA sequences in the same sample also yield this CDR3. V gene TRBV28 combines with J gene TRBJ2-7; 11 bases fit TRBD1. The length of the CDR3 is 14 residues. Germline lookup yields CDR1 MDHEN and CDR2 SYDVKM. V dropped 3 bases and J dropped 3; count of bases not matched to a gene: 1. CDR3 loop: CASSLGTGGYEQYF. The CDR3 DNA sequence: TGTGCCAGCAGTTTGGGGACAGGGGGCTACGAGCAGTACTTC.

CDR3 loop: CASSPGLFSYEQYF. Written as DNA, the CDR3 is TGCGCCAGCAGTCCGGGACTTTTCTCCTACGAGCAGTACTTC. The V and J genes are TRBV10-1 and TRBJ2-7; maybe TRBD2 (6 bases). Germline V gives CDR1 WNHNN, CDR2 SYGVQD (reference sequence). V was trimmed by 5 bases and J by 0 bases, leaving 11 bases between them. The CDR3 spans 14 residues.